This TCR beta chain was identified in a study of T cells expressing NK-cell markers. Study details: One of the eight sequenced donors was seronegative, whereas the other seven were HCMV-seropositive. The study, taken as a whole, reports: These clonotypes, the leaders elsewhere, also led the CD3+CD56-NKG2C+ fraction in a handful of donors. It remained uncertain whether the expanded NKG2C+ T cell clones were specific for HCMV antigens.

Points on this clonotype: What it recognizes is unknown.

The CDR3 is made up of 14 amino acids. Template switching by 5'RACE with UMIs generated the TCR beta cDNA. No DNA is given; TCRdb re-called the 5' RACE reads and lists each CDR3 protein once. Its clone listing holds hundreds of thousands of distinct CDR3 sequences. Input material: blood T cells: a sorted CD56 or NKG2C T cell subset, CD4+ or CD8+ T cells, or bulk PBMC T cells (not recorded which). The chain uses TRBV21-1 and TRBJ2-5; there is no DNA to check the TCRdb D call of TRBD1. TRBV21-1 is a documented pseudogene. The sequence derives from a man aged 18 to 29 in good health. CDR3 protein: CASSKEGGQETQYF.